This T cell receptor beta chain was profiled in a study of T-cell reconstitution after alpha-beta-depleted transplantation in children. This CDR3 has 14 amino acids. With 6 bases clipped from V and 10 bases from J, the junction kept 8 bases outside the gene matches. The sample holds many counts of this clonotype. It was with unique molecular identifiers that the TCRbeta library was prepared. TCRdb fed the PCR reads into MiXCR, producing one record per CDR3 protein. Of 190,000 or so distinct CDR3 sequences listed, around 6.8% are singletons. This chain links TRBV12-3 or TRBV12-4 with TRBJ1-6; TRBD1 agrees at 8 bases. This sample comprised PBMCs from the stem cell graft donor, obtained from the stem cell graft. This receptor was taken from a human donor who donated a stem cell graft to a child with Wiskott-Aldrich syndrome. The CDR3 reads CASREDRVGSPLHF. The CDR3 coding sequence is TGTGCCAGCAGGGAGGACAGGGTGGGGTCACCCCTCCACTTT.